The table lists the clone carrying this T cell receptor (beta chain) with a few counts. What it recognizes is unknown. Other DNA sequences of this sample code for an identical CDR3. This sample stems from a study of T cell responses to AZD1222 COVID-19 vaccine. General observations from the study: Two doses of AZD1222 preceded a rise in Spike-specific TCR breadth and depth.

Germline CDR1 GTSNPN, CDR2 SVGIG (reference sequence). Trimming left V 5 bases short and J 7 bases short, with 18 bases between. There are 15 residues in the CDR3. The table came from immunoSEQ multiplex PCR; TCRdb's copy has only in-frame clones and leaves some out. The sample has 130,000 to 150,000 clones, more than 70% seen once; the top ten hold around 15%. The chain couples TRBV30 to TRBJ1-6; possible D gene TRBD1, 5 bases. The TCR was taken from an adult in good health. The specimen was peripheral blood, collected on day 0 of AZD1222 vaccination. CDR3 bases: TGTGCCTGGTCTGAGGGGACGGGTGGGAATTCACCCCTCCACTTT. It translates to CAWSEGTGGNSPLHF.